The present T cell receptor (beta chain) was sequenced within a study of cytomegalovirus exposure and HLA in healthy donors. Background on the study: The study placed about 81% of its 350 to 450 genotyped donors in the Caucasian-associated ancestry cluster. Overall study findings and caveats: The records held CMV serostatus as the only immune exposure information. For most TCR sequences rarity was the rule, although some public TCRs occurred in many donors.

The primer mix had 60 Vbeta and 13 Jbeta primers. TCRdb keeps only in-frame clones here, not all; method: immunoSEQ multiplex PCR. The sample holds more than 110,000 clones, roughly 70% seen once. A word on this clone: Its antigen is as yet unknown. The germline gene is not matched at one end of the junction; a read error may be the cause.

Regarding donors, all were healthy bone marrow donors. The clonotype was recovered from a man aged 25 to 45 in good health and CMV-seronegative. The sequencing sample was made of PBMCs.

CDR3 nucleotide sequence: TGTGCCGGCAGGACAGGGGATCTAGAGACCCAGTACTTC. This sequence encodes CAGRTGDLETQYF. The chain uses TRBV2 and TRBJ2-5, with 9 bases that match TRBD1. From germline, CDR1 is SNHLY and CDR2 FYNNEI. This CDR3 is 13 amino acids long.